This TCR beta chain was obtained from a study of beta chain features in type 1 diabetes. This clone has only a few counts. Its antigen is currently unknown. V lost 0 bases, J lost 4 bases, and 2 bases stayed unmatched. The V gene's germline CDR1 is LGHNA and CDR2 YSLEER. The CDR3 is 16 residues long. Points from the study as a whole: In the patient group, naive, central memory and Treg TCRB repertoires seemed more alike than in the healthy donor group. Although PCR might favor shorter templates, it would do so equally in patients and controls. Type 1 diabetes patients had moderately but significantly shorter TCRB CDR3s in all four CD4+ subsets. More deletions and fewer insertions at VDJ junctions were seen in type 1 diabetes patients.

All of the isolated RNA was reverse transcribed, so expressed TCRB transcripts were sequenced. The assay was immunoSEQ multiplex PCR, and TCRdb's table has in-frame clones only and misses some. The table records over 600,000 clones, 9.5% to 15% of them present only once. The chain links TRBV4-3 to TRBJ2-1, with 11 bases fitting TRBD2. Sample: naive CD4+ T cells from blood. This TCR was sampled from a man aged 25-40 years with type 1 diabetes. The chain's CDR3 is CASSQELAGEYNEQFF. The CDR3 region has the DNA TGCGCCAGCAGCCAAGAACTAGCGGGGGAGTACAATGAGCAGTTCTTC.